Here is one T cell receptor beta chain with its context. Only in-frame clones appear in the TCRdb table, and some are missing; sequencing was by immunoSEQ multiplex PCR. The sample holds hundreds of thousands of clones, less than 80% seen once. CDR3 length: 14 amino acids. The V gene's germline CDR1 is MDHEN and CDR2 SYDVKM. J gave up 4 bases and V 6 bases, and 6 bases lay outside the gene matches. This entry comes from a study of shared clonotypes between healthy human individuals. This receptor was taken from a woman aged 25-40 years in good health. Sequenced sample: memory CD4+ T cells sorted from blood. Indicated subset: CD45RA-negative fraction. The genes are TRBV28 and TRBJ2-3; 8 nucleotides match TRBD2. Written as DNA, the CDR3 is TGTGCCAGCAGAAATAGCGGGAACCCAGATACGCAGTATTTT. This encodes CASRNSGNPDTQYF.